These 19 T cell receptor beta chains came from one sample sequenced in a study of cytomegalovirus exposure and HLA in healthy donors. The PCR contained 60 Vbeta and 13 Jbeta primers. Generated by immunoSEQ multiplex PCR, the TCRdb table keeps only in-frame clones and is missing some. In the table there are under 150,000 clones, roughly 69% of which are singletons. Sequencing was carried out using PBMCs. These receptors were collected from a woman between 40 and 55 years old in good health and CMV-seropositive.

As concerns this clone: The junction departs from the called germline gene at one end, perhaps through a read error. The chain joins TRBV7-9 to TRBJ2-3, with 7 bases aligning to TRBD2. This CDR3 is built from 12 residues. Germline V gene lookup returns CDR1 SEHNR and CDR2 FQNEAQ (reference sequence). CDR3 bases: TGTGCCAGCAGCCTAGCTGGCGGGAGAGGGTATTTT. Translating it yields CASSLAGGRGYF.

This clone was observed a handful of times. The chain has TRBV4-1 and TRBJ2-2; 11 bases align to TRBD2. The CDR3 has 16 amino acids. The V segment lost 4 bases and the J segment 5 bases; nucleotides outside the gene matches: 6. Germline assignment: CDR1 MGHRA and CDR2 YSYEKL. CDR3 in DNA: TGCGCCAGCAGCCCACTAGCGGGAGAATATACCGGGGAGCTGTTTTTT. Residues: CASSPLAGEYTGELFF.

The chain is built from TRBV4-3 and TRBJ1-4, with a possible D match to TRBD1 (6 bases). The CDR3 sequence is 14 residues long. V lost 6 bases, J lost 5 bases, and 13 bases lay in between. Germline-derived CDR1 and CDR2 are LGHNA and YSLEER. This chain's CDR3 is CASSLGGENEKLFF. CDR3 nucleotides: TGCGCCAGCAGTTTAGGGGGAGAGAATGAAAAACTGTTTTTT.

J is TRBJ1-1 and V is TRBV5-1; TRBD1 matches 8 bases. The ends lost 2 bases at V and 4 bases at J; junction bases unmatched: 7. Germline CDR1 reads SGHRS; CDR2 reads YFSETQ. The CDR3 has 15 residues. The CDR3, as DNA: TGCGCCAGCAGCTTTGGACAGGGTCGCGGCACTGAAGCTTTCTTT. Protein: CASSFGQGRGTEAFF.

V is TRBV2 and J is TRBJ2-5; 7 bases line up with TRBD1. The V gene end was trimmed by 4 bases and the J gene end by 9 bases; junction bases not matched to a gene: 14. This CDR3 is 15 amino acids long. Per germline, CDR1 SNHLY and CDR2 FYNNEI. The CDR3 DNA is TGTGCCAGCAGTGCCGGGACAGCCGCAAGAGAAGCCCAGTACTTC. It encodes CASSAGTAAREAQYF. The complete variable domain, with remaining parts taken from reference TRBV2 and TRBJ2-5, reads EPEVTQTPSHQVTQMGQEVILRCVPISNHLYFYWYRQILGQKVEFLVSFYNNEISEKSEIFDDQFSVERPDGSNFTLKIRSTKLEDSAMYFCASSAGTAAREAQYFGPGTRLLVL.

Note on this clone: Other DNA sequences in the sample encode the same CDR3. The chain joins TRBV19 to TRBJ2-1; D is uncertain. V was shortened by 6 bases and J by 9 bases, with 18 bases between the two germline ends. CDR1 and CDR2 from the germline V gene are LNHDA and SQIVND (reference sequence). The CDR3 is 14 amino acids. DNA of the CDR3: TGTGCCAGTAGCCCTGGATTAGCTATGGGTGAGCAGTTCTTC. This sequence encodes CASSPGLAMGEQFF.

This chain uses TRBV4-3 with TRBJ2-3; TRBD2 matches 11 bases. Germline V lookup: CDR1 LGHNA, CDR2 YSLEER. Trimming removed 4 bases from V and 8 bases from J; junction bases left unmatched: 8. The CDR3 has 15 residues. CDR3 loop: CASSLGLAGGSTQYF. For the CDR3, the DNA is TGCGCCAGCAGCCTGGGCCTAGCGGGAGGAAGTACGCAGTATTTT.

This clone has a single count. This chain uses TRBV6-6 with TRBJ1-5; no clear D gene. The length of the CDR3 is 12 residues. From germline, CDR1 is MNHNY and CDR2 SVGAGI (reference sequence). V lost 2 bases to trimming and J lost 9 bases, with 8 bases between them. This CDR3 is CASSYGQTPQHF. CDR3 in DNA: TGTGCCAGCAGTTACGGCCAAACGCCCCAGCATTTT.

The chain joins TRBV7-9 to TRBJ2-1, with 7 bases aligning to TRBD2. This CDR3 spans 16 amino acids. Germline loops: CDR1 SEHNR, CDR2 FQNEAQ (reference sequence). V lost 3 bases and J lost 5; bases outside the gene matches: 10. In DNA, the CDR3 is TGTGCCAGCAGCTTCATGGCTAGCGGAGCCCACAATGAGCAGTTCTTC. Protein: CASSFMASGAHNEQFF.

The sample holds one count of this clone. J is TRBJ2-1 and V is TRBV19; TRBD2 matches at 8 bases. The CDR3 is 14 residues long. Losses at the gene ends were 5 bases for V and 6 bases for J; bases not matched to a gene: 6. Per the germline V gene, CDR1 is LNHDA and CDR2 is SQIVND (reference sequence). CDR3 sequence (DNA): TGTGCCAGTAGTGTTACGGGAGGGAGCAATGAGCAGTTCTTC. It is translated as CASSVTGGSNEQFF.

This chain links TRBV14 with TRBJ1-6, with a tentative D call TRBD1 (5 bases). The V end was cut by 6 bases, the J end by 7 bases, with 10 bases between. Germline CDR1 reads SGHDN; CDR2 reads FVKESK. The CDR3 covers 13 residues. As DNA, the CDR3 is TGTGCCAGCAGTGGGGCCCTAAATTCACCCCTCCACTTT. Its translation is CASSGALNSPLHF.

As regards this clone: This sample includes further DNA sequences coding for the same CDR3. The chain has TRBV19 and TRBJ2-1, with D possibly TRBD2 on 6 matching bases. Germline lookup yields CDR1 LNHDA and CDR2 SQIVND (reference sequence). CDR3 size: 15 residues. Trimming removed 3 bases from V and 2 bases from J, with 11 bases in between. The CDR3 spells CASSIVGGPYNEQFF. The CDR3 bases are TGTGCCAGTAGTATCGTCGGGGGTCCCTACAATGAGCAGTTCTTC.

V and J are TRBV4-1 and TRBJ1-1, with no clear D. The V and J ends lost 0 bases and 10 bases respectively, with 12 bases between them. CDR1 is MGHRA and CDR2 is YSYEKL in the germline V gene. The length of the CDR3 is 13 residues. As DNA, the CDR3 is TGCGCCAGCAGCCAAGAGAGCGCAGACGGAGCTTTCTTT. Translation: CASSQESADGAFF.

The chain employs TRBV29-1 and TRBJ2-3, with TRBD2 matching 13 bases. The germline V gene encodes CDR1 SQVTM and CDR2 ANQGSEA. The CDR3 is 17 residues long. Trimming removed 7 bases from V and 4 bases from J; junction bases left unmatched: 14. The CDR3 coding sequence is TGCAGCGCAGTATATGCGAGGACTAGCGGGAGTCCAGATACGCAGTATTTT. This translates into CSAVYARTSGSPDTQYF.

The chain carries TRBV19 and TRBJ2-1; weak D call: TRBD1 (6 bases). Germline CDR1 reads LNHDA; CDR2 reads SQIVND (reference sequence). V lost 0 bases and J lost 2, with 17 bases in between. The CDR3 runs 18 residues. The CDR3 loop reads CASSIDRHGQSAYNEQFF. DNA for the CDR3: TGTGCCAGTAGTATAGACAGACATGGACAGAGCGCCTACAATGAGCAGTTCTTC.

J is TRBJ2-1 and V is TRBV6-6; 8 bases map to TRBD1. V shed 0 bases and J 3 bases; nucleotides not matched to a gene: 4. The germline V gene has CDR1 MNHNY and CDR2 SVGAGI (reference sequence). This CDR3 has 16 residues. For the CDR3, the DNA is TGTGCCAGCAGTTACTCGATAGGACAGGGCTACAATGAGCAGTTCTTC. Residues: CASSYSIGQGYNEQFF.

The chain joins TRBV28 to TRBJ1-5; tentative D call: TRBD1 (5 bases). There are 15 residues in the CDR3. V was clipped by 7 bases and J by 2 bases, with 15 bases between them. CDR1 and CDR2 from the germline V gene are MDHEN and SYDVKM. The CDR3 nucleotides are TGTGCCAGCACCCCCGGAGGGGTCGGCAATCAGCCCCAGCATTTT. Amino acid sequence: CASTPGGVGNQPQHF.

The chain is built from TRBV5-4 and TRBJ2-1; the match to TRBD2 covers 10 bases. J gave up 0 bases and V 2 bases, and 11 bases lay outside the gene matches. Germline V lookup: CDR1 SGHNT, CDR2 YYREEE (reference sequence). The CDR3 is made up of 19 amino acids. The CDR3 nucleotides read TGTGCCAGCAGCTTTCCCGGGACTAGCGAATTGAGCTCCTACAATGAGCAGTTCTTC. Translated, it gives CASSFPGTSELSSYNEQFF.

This clone turned up a few times. The chain uses TRBV19 and TRBJ1-2; D is unclear. The CDR3 spans 12 residues. Trimming left V 7 bases short and J 6 bases short, with 12 bases between. From germline, CDR1 is LNHDA and CDR2 SQIVND (reference sequence). CDR3 DNA: TGTGCCAGTAACACCGGACTCGATGGCTACACCTTC. It translates to CASNTGLDGYTF.